This note documents a single T cell receptor (beta chain) sequence. Assay: immunoSEQ multiplex PCR; the TCRdb copy retains only in-frame clones and omits some. Seen here are tens of thousands of clones, 80% to 95% observed once, and the top ten hold about 0.45%. The sample is drawn from a study of Tregs in tolerant kidney transplant recipients. The CDR3 is 13 amino acids. Germline values: CDR1 ENHRY, CDR2 SYGVKD. The V gene end was trimmed by 9 bases and the J gene end by 4 bases; junction bases not matched to a gene: 5. This sequence was found in a human donor who received a combined kidney and bone marrow transplant. The V call is TRBV10-3, the J call TRBJ1-1; 10 bases fit TRBD1. This specimen was CD4+ T cells from blood, taken before the transplant. The CDR3 DNA reads TGTGCCATGGGACAGGGGAAAGCCACTGAAGCTTTCTTT. Amino acid sequence: CAMGQGKATEAFF.